A selection of T cell receptor beta chains follows, all from one sample in a study of control samples from healthy donors and cancer patients. Assay used: immunoSEQ multiplex PCR; TCRdb lists only in-frame clones, some missing. The sample includes approximately 13,000 clones, around 94% of them seen just once. What was sequenced was PBMCs. The source of these receptors is a man aged 80 or over with lung cancer. Both conserved end residues are part of each CDR3. D genes are given only for firm matches. For some rows the clone size is stated as once, few or many, or as a class when expanded; others skip it.

V: TRBV7-6
J: TRBJ2-2
size: NA
D: NA
CDR3: CASSLLDGANTGELFF
DNA: TGTGCCAGCAGCTTGCTGGACGGGGCGAACACCGGGGAGCTGTTTTTT

V: TRBV19
J: TRBJ2-5
size: NA
D: TRBD2
CDR3: CASSIPGTSVFRETQYF
DNA: TGTGCCAGTAGTATTCCCGGGACTAGTGTGTTCCGAGAGACCCAGTACTTC

V: TRBV2
J: TRBJ1-1
size: NA
D: NA
CDR3: CASSDRANTEAFF
DNA: TGTGCCAGCAGTGACAGGGCGAACACTGAAGCTTTCTTT

V: TRBV6-1
J: TRBJ2-6
size: once
D: TRBD1
CDR3: CASSGRQGAQSGANVLTF
DNA: TGTGCCAGCAGTGGACGACAGGGGGCGCAGTCTGGGGCCAACGTCCTGACTTTC

V: TRBV19
J: TRBJ1-4
size: NA
D: NA
CDR3: CASSYSGEANEKLFF
DNA: TGTGCCAGTAGTTATTCGGGTGAGGCTAATGAAAAACTGTTTTTT

V: TRBV7-9
J: TRBJ2-4
size: NA
D: TRBD1
CDR3: CASSLAGTGNIQYF
DNA: TGTGCCAGCAGCTTAGCCGGGACAGGGAACATTCAGTACTTC

V: TRBV2
J: TRBJ2-5
size: NA
D: NA
CDR3: CASSDDGETQYF
DNA: TGTGCCAGCAGTGATGATGGAGAGACCCAGTACTTC

V: TRBV9
J: TRBJ2-1
size: NA
D: NA
CDR3: CASSAQMGRSEQFF
DNA: TGTGCCAGCAGCGCCCAGATGGGGAGGAGCGAGCAGTTCTTC

V: TRBV19
J: TRBJ1-4
size: once
D: TRBD1
CDR3: CASRTGPNEKLFF
DNA: TGTGCCAGTCGGACAGGGCCTAATGAAAAACTGTTTTTT

V: TRBV5-1
J: TRBJ2-7
size: NA
D: TRBD1
CDR3: CASSWTGDSYEQYF
DNA: TGCGCCAGCAGCTGGACAGGGGATTCCTACGAGCAGTACTTC

V: TRBV6-2/TRBV6-3
J: TRBJ1-6
size: NA
D: TRBD1
CDR3: CASSYSTGQNSPLHF
DNA: TGTGCCAGCAGTTACTCGACAGGGCAAAATTCACCCCTCCACTTT

V: TRBV2
J: TRBJ2-6
size: NA
D: NA
CDR3: CASSTRQIQSRANVLTF
DNA: TGTGCCAGCAGTACGCGTCAGATACAAAGTCGGGCCAACGTCCTGACTTTC

V: TRBV5-1
J: TRBJ2-1
size: NA
D: TRBD1
CDR3: CASSDDRGANSYNEQFF
DNA: TGCGCCAGCAGCGACGACAGGGGCGCTAACTCCTACAATGAGCAGTTCTTC

V: TRBV19
J: TRBJ1-1
size: NA
D: TRBD1
CDR3: CASSPGTGRSPEAFF
DNA: TGTGCCAGTAGTCCAGGGACAGGGAGGTCTCCTGAAGCTTTCTTT

V: TRBV7-9
J: TRBJ2-3
size: NA
D: NA
CDR3: CASSFPSDTQYF
DNA: TGTGCCAGCAGCTTCCCAAGCGATACGCAGTATTTT

V: TRBV24-1
J: TRBJ1-5
size: NA
D: NA
CDR3: CATSDSIGPGEGMNNQPQHF
DNA: TGTGCCACCAGTGATTCAATAGGGCCCGGGGAGGGGATGAACAATCAGCCCCAGCATTTT

V: TRBV24-1
J: TRBJ2-3
size: NA
D: TRBD1
CDR3: CATRRGDRGETDTQYF
DNA: TGTGCCACCCGTCGGGGGGACAGGGGTGAAACAGATACGCAGTATTTT

V: TRBV13
J: TRBJ1-2
size: few
D: NA
CDR3: CASSSRDGANYGYTF
DNA: TGTGCCAGCAGCTCCAGGGACGGAGCTAACTATGGCTACACCTTC

V: TRBV7-2
J: TRBJ1-4
size: NA
D: NA
CDR3: CASSQGQKGEKLFF
DNA: TGTGCCAGCAGCCAAGGACAGAAAGGGGAAAAACTGTTTTTT

V: TRBV11-2
J: TRBJ1-1
size: NA
D: NA
CDR3: CASSRRRINTEAFF
DNA: TGTGCCAGCAGCCGGAGACGGATTAACACTGAAGCTTTCTTT

V: TRBV7-9
J: TRBJ1-1
size: NA
D: NA
CDR3: CASRVRDTLNTEAFF
DNA: TGTGCCAGCAGAGTACGGGACACACTTAACACTGAAGCTTTCTTT

V: TRBV19
J: TRBJ1-4
size: NA
D: NA
CDR3: CASSPGTPGEKLFF
DNA: TGTGCCAGTAGCCCCGGGACCCCAGGGGAAAAACTGTTTTTT

V: TRBV6-5
J: TRBJ2-7
size: NA
D: NA
CDR3: CASSFLLGEQYF
DNA: TGTGCCAGCAGTTTCCTCCTAGGCGAGCAGTACTTC

V: TRBV7-9
J: TRBJ2-2
size: NA
D: NA
CDR3: CASAGWRFRDGELFF
DNA: TGTGCCAGCGCCGGATGGAGATTCCGGGACGGGGAGCTGTTTTTT

V: TRBV6-6
J: TRBJ2-3
size: NA
D: TRBD2
CDR3: CASRLAGGGTDTQYF
DNA: TGTGCCAGCAGGTTAGCGGGGGGTGGCACAGATACGCAGTATTTT

V: TRBV2
J: TRBJ1-4
size: few
D: NA
CDR3: CASSVDLGREKLFF
DNA: TGTGCCAGCAGTGTCGATTTGGGCCGGGAAAAACTGTTTTTT

V: TRBV6-5
J: TRBJ1-2
size: NA
D: NA
CDR3: CASRSGRIANYGYTF
DNA: TGTGCCAGCAGGAGCGGGAGGATAGCTAACTATGGCTACACCTTC

V: TRBV7-8
J: TRBJ2-1
size: NA
D: NA
CDR3: CASSLHQGYNEQFF
DNA: TGTGCCAGCAGCTTACATCAGGGGTACAATGAGCAGTTCTTC

V: TRBV27
J: TRBJ1-1
size: NA
D: NA
CDR3: CASRSTVPNTEAFF
DNA: TGTGCCAGCAGGTCAACGGTCCCGAACACTGAAGCTTTCTTT

V: TRBV5-1
J: TRBJ2-3
size: NA
D: NA
CDR3: CASRYGGPSTDTQYF
DNA: TGCGCCAGCAGGTATGGGGGCCCCAGCACAGATACGCAGTATTTT

V: TRBV10-3
J: TRBJ2-1
size: NA
D: NA
CDR3: CATSVFDAGNEQFF
DNA: TGTGCCACCTCAGTGTTTGACGCCGGCAATGAGCAGTTCTTC

V: TRBV4-2
J: TRBJ2-1
size: once
D: NA
CDR3: CASSQAGTSSYNEQFF
DNA: TGTGCCAGCAGCCAAGCTGGGACCAGCTCCTACAATGAGCAGTTCTTC

V: TRBV3-1/TRBV3-2
J: TRBJ2-3
size: NA
D: TRBD2
CDR3: CASSWTSGGLTDTQYF
DNA: TGTGCCAGCAGCTGGACTAGCGGGGGGCTGACAGATACGCAGTATTTT

V: TRBV10-3
J: TRBJ1-1
size: NA
D: NA
CDR3: CASQADRVIGGEAFF
DNA: TGTGCCTCCCAGGCGGACCGGGTCATAGGGGGTGAAGCTTTCTTT

V: TRBV2
J: TRBJ1-1
size: NA
D: NA
CDR3: CASIVQGPMNTEAFF
DNA: TGTGCCAGCATCGTACAGGGCCCAATGAACACTGAAGCTTTCTTT

V: TRBV9
J: TRBJ2-2
size: NA
D: TRBD1
CDR3: CASSPRTGWNTGELFF
DNA: TGTGCCAGCAGCCCCCGGACAGGGTGGAACACCGGGGAGCTGTTTTTT

V: TRBV24-1
J: TRBJ2-1
size: NA
D: NA
CDR3: CATSDSSSYNEQFF
DNA: TGTGCCACCAGTGATTCCTCATCCTACAATGAGCAGTTCTTC